This T cell receptor (beta chain) derives from a study of cytomegalovirus exposure and HLA in healthy donors. Across the whole study: The roughly 130 validation repertoires used the same platform as the roughly 670 first-cohort repertoires, a later analysis reported.

Regarding the study as a whole: According to the study, 150 to 200 TCR beta chains were cytomegalovirus-associated. In vitro checks showed that a few CMV-associated chains really do target CMV antigens.

Profiling relied on immunoSEQ multiplex PCR, and the TCRdb table lists in-frame clones only, not all of them. The sample has around 180,000 clones, over 65% seen once. Germline V gene lookup returns CDR1 GTSNPN and CDR2 SVGIG (reference sequence). The CDR3 extends over 13 amino acids. J was trimmed by 6 bases and V by 1 base; bases with no gene match: 5. Concerning this clone: Its cognate antigen is unknown.

The donors were members of the validation cohort comprising over a hundred subjects, separate from the approximately 630-subject first cohort. The sequenced sample was PBMCs. V is TRBV30 and J is TRBJ2-7; 8 bases are a match to TRBD1. The sequence was obtained from a man aged 18 to 29 in good health and CMV-seropositive. The CDR3 DNA follows: TGTGCCTGGAGTGGGACAGGGACCAGCGAGCAGTACTTC. It codes for CAWSGTGTSEQYF.